This T cell receptor (beta chain) is drawn from a study of CD8+ T cells in alopecia areata. cDNA reverse transcribed from extracted RNA served as the sequencing template. Data came from immunoSEQ multiplex PCR; TCRdb stores just in-frame clones and leaves some out. The sample yields about 100,000 clones, 55% to 70% seen once. The treatment here: oral pan-JAK inhibitor, 5-10 mg twice daily. From PBMCs, CD4+ and CD8+ T cells were sorted. CDR3 length: 16 amino acids. The germline V gene encodes CDR1 SGHRS and CDR2 YFSETQ. The V gene lost 3 bases and the J gene lost 3 bases, with 19 bases spanning the gap.

The V gene is TRBV5-1, the J gene TRBJ2-7; perhaps TRBD2 as D (5 bases). The receptor was derived from a human donor with alopecia areata. The source was CD8+ T cells sorted from blood, collected between weeks 55 and 65, from a patient treated with tofacitinib. Here the CDR3 reads CASSWNLAPSVYEQYF. The CDR3 coding sequence is TGCGCCAGCAGCTGGAATCTAGCACCATCCGTCTACGAGCAGTACTTC.